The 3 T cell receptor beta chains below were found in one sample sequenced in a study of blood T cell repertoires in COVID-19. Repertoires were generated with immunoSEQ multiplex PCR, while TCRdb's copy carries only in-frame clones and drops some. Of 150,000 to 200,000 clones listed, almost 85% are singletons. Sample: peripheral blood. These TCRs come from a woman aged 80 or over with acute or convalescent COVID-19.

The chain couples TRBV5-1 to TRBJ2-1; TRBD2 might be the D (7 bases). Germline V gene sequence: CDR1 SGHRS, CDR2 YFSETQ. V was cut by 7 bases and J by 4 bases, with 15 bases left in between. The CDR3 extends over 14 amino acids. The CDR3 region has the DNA TGCGCCAGCCTCAGAGGGGGAGGGTACAATGAGCAGTTCTTC. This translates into CASLRGGGYNEQFF.

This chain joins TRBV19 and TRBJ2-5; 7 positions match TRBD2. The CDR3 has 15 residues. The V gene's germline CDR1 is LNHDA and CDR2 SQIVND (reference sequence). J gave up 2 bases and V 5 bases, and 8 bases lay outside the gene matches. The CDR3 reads CASSAILATQETQYF. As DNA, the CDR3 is TGTGCCAGTAGTGCGATACTAGCGACGCAAGAGACCCAGTACTTC.

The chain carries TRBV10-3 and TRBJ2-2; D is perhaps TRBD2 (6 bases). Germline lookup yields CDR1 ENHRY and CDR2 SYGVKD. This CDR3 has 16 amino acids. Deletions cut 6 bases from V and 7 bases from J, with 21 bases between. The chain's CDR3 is CAIRQLPGGTGGELFF. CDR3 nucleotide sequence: TGTGCCATCAGACAACTACCTGGCGGGACGGGCGGGGAGCTGTTTTTT.